One T cell receptor (beta chain) is described in this entry. This sample stems from a study of blood T cell repertoires in COVID-19. Overall study context: PBMCs, B-cell-depleted T cells, or T cells provided the cDNA or gDNA that made up the material.

As handled by the study authors: Amplification from reference gene primers served as the basis for estimated nucleated cell counts. Using immunoSEQ multiplex PCR, the repertoire was profiled, and TCRdb retains in-frame clones only, with some absent. For V, J and clone size, that table is used; D and trimming come from the DNA. Of approximately 100,000 clones in the sample, roughly 80% were seen once. The TCR sequence derives from a human donor in a cohort sampled during active COVID-19. Sequencing was performed on peripheral blood.

The CDR3 loop reads CASSERTATNQPQHF. The DNA of the CDR3 is TGTGCCAGCAGTGAACGGACAGCGACCAATCAGCCCCAGCATTTT. This sequence joins TRBV6-1 and TRBJ1-5, with a tentative D call TRBD1 (6 bases). Germline V gene sequence: CDR1 MNHNS, CDR2 SASEGT. The CDR3 is made up of 15 amino acids. Trimming cost V 2 bases and J 3 bases, with 11 bases left between them.